A selection of T cell receptor beta chains follows, all from one sample in a study of blood T cell repertoires in COVID-19. Repertoires were generated with immunoSEQ multiplex PCR, while TCRdb's copy carries only in-frame clones and drops some. The data hold about 80,000 clones, with under 80% observed a single time. The sequenced sample was peripheral blood. Receptors were obtained from a human donor in a cohort sampled during active COVID-19. Both conserved end residues are part of each CDR3. Each record gives: clone size, J gene, D gene, V gene, CDR3 DNA, CDR3 protein. D genes are given only for firm matches. The size entry is marked missing in some rows and otherwise reads once, few, many or a size class.

>.|TRBJ2-2|.|TRBV2
TGTGCCAGCGGAGGACAGTCCACCGGGGAGCTGTTTTTT
CASGGQSTGELFF
>.|TRBJ2-5|.|TRBV9
TGTGCCAGCAGCGTAGGGGAGCTAGGGACCCAGTACTTC
CASSVGELGTQYF
>.|TRBJ2-1|TRBD2|TRBV29-1
TGCAGCGTTGCCAACTTGCGGGGGGGCCTGGGGAATGAGCAGTTCTTC
CSVANLRGGLGNEQFF
>.|TRBJ2-7|.|TRBV24-1
TGTGCCACCAGTGATCAGGGGATTACCTACGAGCAGTACTTC
CATSDQGITYEQYF
>.|TRBJ1-1|.|TRBV5-1
TGCGCCAGCAGCGGGTGGGGGGAGAACACTGAAGCTTTCTTT
CASSGWGENTEAFF
>.|TRBJ1-2|TRBD1|TRBV3-1/TRBV3-2
TGTGCCAGCAGACACGTAGGGACAGGGGCCTACACCTTC
CASRHVGTGAYTF
>.|TRBJ1-1|.|TRBV4-3
TGCGCCAGCAGCCAAGAAGCGGGCAACATGAACACTGAAGCTTTCTTT
CASSQEAGNMNTEAFF
>.|TRBJ2-7|TRBD2|TRBV7-3
TGTGCCAGCAGCTCAACCGGGACTAGAGAATACGAGCAGTACTTC
CASSSTGTREYEQYF
>many|TRBJ1-1|.|TRBV7-9
TGTGCCAGCAGCGCCGACCAAGGAGTCGAAGCTTTCTTT
CASSADQGVEAFF
>.|TRBJ2-2|.|TRBV6-2/TRBV6-3
TGTGCCAGCAGTTTTGTCGGGGGGCTTACCGGGGAGCTGTTTTTT
CASSFVGGLTGELFF
>.|TRBJ1-1|.|TRBV27
TGTGCCAGCAGTTCCGCTTTGACCCGTTGGGGGGAGAACACTGAAGCTTTCTTT
CASSSALTRWGENTEAFF
>few|TRBJ1-2|TRBD1|TRBV27
TGTGCCAGCAGACAGGGGGCCTGGTTAGACTATGGCTACACCTTC
CASRQGAWLDYGYTF
>.|TRBJ1-1|.|TRBV20-1
TGCAGTGCTAGAGTACAGATTGAAGCTTTCTTT
CSARVQIEAFF
>.|TRBJ2-1|TRBD2|TRBV9
TGTGCCAGCAGCGCTCGGACTAGCGGGAACCTTTTCAATGAGCAGTTCTTC
CASSARTSGNLFNEQFF
>few|TRBJ1-2|.|TRBV5-3
TGTGCCAGAAGTTTCGGAGCAGGGTGCTATGGCTACACCTTC
CARSFGAGCYGYTF
>.|TRBJ2-3|.|TRBV5-1
TGCGCCAGCAGCTTGGGGGTAGCGGACACAGATACGCAGTATTTT
CASSLGVADTDTQYF
>.|TRBJ2-5|.|TRBV11-2
TGTGCCAGCAGCTCAGGCGGGGGCTCGAACCGGGAGACCCAGTACTTC
CASSSGGGSNRETQYF
>.|TRBJ2-1|TRBD2|TRBV9
TGTGCCAGCAGCGTAGCCGGGGGGAAGGATGAGCAGTTCTTC
CASSVAGGKDEQFF
>.|TRBJ1-2|.|TRBV7-9
TGTGCCAGCAGCCACCCGGGTCTCGGGAACTATGGCTACACCTTC
CASSHPGLGNYGYTF
>.|TRBJ2-2|TRBD2|TRBV6-6
TGTGCCAGCAGTCCCGGTGGCGGTAGCGGGGGCTCTAACACCGGGGAGCTGTTTTTT
CASSPGGGSGGSNTGELFF
>.|TRBJ1-1|.|TRBV19
TGTGCCAGTAGTATAGGGGGAGGGAACACTGAAGCTTTCTTT
CASSIGGGNTEAFF
>.|TRBJ1-6|.|TRBV30
TGTGCCTGGACTCCCGGGGCCTATAATTCACCCCTCCACTTT
CAWTPGAYNSPLHF
>.|TRBJ2-3|TRBD2|TRBV7-8
TGTGCCAGCAGCTCCCCGAGGGTAGCGGGAGGGCGAAGATCAGATACGCAGTATTTT
CASSSPRVAGGRRSDTQYF
>.|TRBJ1-5|.|TRBV9
TGTGCCAGCAGCGCAAATAGCAATCAGCCCCAGCATTTT
CASSANSNQPQHF
>.|TRBJ2-5|.|TRBV7-8
TGTGCCAGCAGCCCTGAAGGAGGGGAAGAGACCCAGTACTTC
CASSPEGGEETQYF
>.|TRBJ2-7|.|TRBV6-5
TGTGCCAGCACTAAGACAGATACCTACGAGCAGTACTTC
CASTKTDTYEQYF
>.|TRBJ2-2|TRBD2|TRBV24-1
TGTGCCACCAGTGTCTGGGGCCTAGCGGGGAACACCGGGGAGCTGTTTTTT
CATSVWGLAGNTGELFF
>once|TRBJ2-1|TRBD1|TRBV29-1
TGCAGCGTTGATGGTTTGGGGACAGGGGGCTGGGATGAGCAGTTCTTC
CSVDGLGTGGWDEQFF
>.|TRBJ2-2|TRBD1|TRBV5-4
TGTGCCAGCAGCTTGGGACAGGGTCTGAACACCGGGGAGCTGTTTTTT
CASSLGQGLNTGELFF
>.|TRBJ2-5|.|TRBV18
TGTGCCAGCTCACCCGGAGGATTGGAGACCCAGTACTTC
CASSPGGLETQYF
>once|TRBJ2-1|TRBD2|TRBV11-3
TGTGCCAGCAGCTCCTCGGGACTAGCGGGGGGCCGGTTGGGCTACAATGAGCAGTTCTTC
CASSSSGLAGGRLGYNEQFF
>once|TRBJ2-1|TRBD2|TRBV11-1
TGTGCCAGCAGGTGGCTAGCGGGGGGACCCAATGAGCAGTTCTTC
CASRWLAGGPNEQFF
>.|TRBJ2-5|TRBD1|TRBV27
TGTGCCAGCAGTAGCCCGAGGACAGGGGGCGAGACCCAGTACTTC
CASSSPRTGGETQYF
>.|TRBJ1-6|TRBD1|TRBV27
TGTGCCAGCAGGACCGACAGGGAGAGTTCACCCCTCCACTTT
CASRTDRESSPLHF
>.|TRBJ2-7|.|TRBV19
.
CASSLRAGESYEQYF
>.|TRBJ2-7|TRBD1|TRBV28
TGTGCCAGCAGTGGTAGACAGGGGGCCTACGAGCAGTACTTC
CASSGRQGAYEQYF
>.|TRBJ1-5|TRBD1|TRBV5-1
TGCGCCAGCAGCCCCGGGACAGCCAATCAGCCCCAGCATTTT
CASSPGTANQPQHF
>.|TRBJ2-2|.|TRBV19
TGTGCCAGTAGTATAGGTTTGAGGGAGTCAAAGGCCGGGGAGCTGTTTTTT
CASSIGLRESKAGELFF
>.|TRBJ2-1|.|TRBV15
TGTGCCACCAGCAGAGAAGGGAGGAGTGATGAGCAGTTCTTC
CATSREGRSDEQFF
>.|TRBJ2-2|.|TRBV28
TGTGCCAGCAGTGGCAGGGTGAACACCGGGGAGCTGTTTTTT
CASSGRVNTGELFF
>.|TRBJ2-5|.|TRBV6-2/TRBV6-3
TGTGCCAGCAGTGGGGACTCGGGGCAAGAGACCCAGTACTTC
CASSGDSGQETQYF
>.|TRBJ2-5|.|TRBV7-9
TGTGCCAGCTCTAAGGAAGCGACTCAAGAGACCCAGTACTTC
CASSKEATQETQYF
>.|TRBJ2-5|.|TRBV6-5
TGTGCCAGCAGTTACTCGGCGGCAGAAGAGACCCAGTACTTC
CASSYSAAEETQYF
>.|TRBJ2-5|.|TRBV24-1
TGTGCCACCAGTGACGGCGGAAGGACAGACCAAGAGACCCAGTACTTC
CATSDGGRTDQETQYF
>.|TRBJ2-1|.|TRBV19
TGTGCCACTAGAAACAGGCCCCTGGGCTCCTACAATGAGCAGTTCTTC
CATRNRPLGSYNEQFF
>.|TRBJ1-1|.|TRBV11-2
TGTGCCAGCAGCTACGGACAGTGGAACACTGAAGCTTTCTTT
CASSYGQWNTEAFF
>.|TRBJ2-1|.|TRBV18
TGTGCCAGCTCACCACCGGCAGTCTCCTACAATGAGCAGTTCTTC
CASSPPAVSYNEQFF
>.|TRBJ2-1|.|TRBV27
TGTGCCAGCAGCACGACGGGGGATAAAGAGTTCTTC
CASSTTGDKEFF
>.|TRBJ1-1|.|TRBV9
TGTGCCAGCAGCGCAGGGGCGCAGGACACTGAAGCTTTCTTT
CASSAGAQDTEAFF
>.|TRBJ1-2|TRBD1|TRBV7-9
TGTGCCAGCAGCCCCGGGACAGTCTATGGCTACACCTTC
CASSPGTVYGYTF
>many|TRBJ2-7|TRBD1|TRBV5-1
TGCGCCAGCAGCTCTTGGGACAGGGCATACGAGCAGTACTTC
CASSSWDRAYEQYF
>.|TRBJ1-3|.|TRBV18
TGTGCCAGCTCCCCCTCCACAGGGTCCAACTCTGGAAACACCATATATTTT
CASSPSTGSNSGNTIYF
>.|TRBJ2-5|TRBD2|TRBV10-1
TGCGCCAGCTCTCTGACTAGCGGGAGAGGAGAGACCCAGTACTTC
CASSLTSGRGETQYF